This entry lists 10 T cell receptor beta chains sequenced from one sample in a study of yellow fever vaccine responses in identical twins. TCRdb recomputed calls from the RT-PCR reads with MiXCR, one row per CDR3 protein. The sample contains thousands of distinct CDR3 sequences, over 80% of which appear only once. Sequenced here: T cells from blood (PBMCs), unsorted or a sorted subset (not recorded which), sampled before or after yellow fever vaccination (not recorded which). The source of these receptors is a woman younger than 35 who received the yellow fever vaccine.

The chain has TRBV4-1 and TRBJ2-1, with 10 bases aligning to TRBD2. The germline gives CDR1 MGHRA, CDR2 YSYEKL. V lost 4 bases, J lost 5 bases, and 2 bases stayed unmatched. The CDR3 covers 14 residues. The CDR3 spells CASSLLAGNNEQFF. CDR3 bases: TGCGCCAGCAGCCTACTAGCGGGGAACAATGAGCAGTTCTTC.

The J gene is TRBJ2-7, the V gene TRBV4-2; 7 positions match TRBD1. The germline CDR1 and CDR2 sequences are LGHNA and YNFKEQ. The CDR3 is made up of 16 amino acids. The J segment lost 4 bases and the V segment lost 4 bases, leaving 13 bases of the junction unmatched. The CDR3, as DNA: TGTGCCAGCAGCCTGTCCCCCGGGACAGATCATTACGAGCAGTACTTC. It yields the protein CASSLSPGTDHYEQYF.

Regarding this clonotype: At one boundary the junction diverges from the germline segment, which might be a read error. The CDR3, as DNA: TGTGCCAGCAGCTTAGGGAGACAGGGGCTGAACACTGAAGCTTTCTTC. Protein: CASSLGRQGLNTEAFF. The rearrangement links TRBV11-2 to TRBJ1-1, with TRBD1 matching over 8 bases. Germline-derived CDR1 and CDR2 are SGHAT and FQNNGV. The CDR3 length is 16 residues.

The chain links TRBV2 to TRBJ2-5, with 8 bases aligning to TRBD2. Germline-derived CDR1 and CDR2 are SNHLY and FYNNEI. There are 16 residues in the CDR3. Unmatched junction bases numbered 10, after V lost 2 bases and J lost 5 bases. The DNA of the CDR3 is TGTGCCAGCAGTGAACCCAAGCGGGAGATCCTGGAGACCCAGTACTTC. This gives the protein CASSEPKREILETQYF.

The chain joins TRBV5-8 to TRBJ2-1; the D gene could be TRBD1 or TRBD2 (5 bases each). The CDR3 extends over 13 amino acids. CDR1 is SGHTS, CDR2 YDEGEE, per germline. Trimming took off 4 bases at V and 5 bases at J, with 10 bases between the two ends. CDR3 region: CASSAGTNNEQFF. As DNA, the CDR3 is TGTGCCAGCAGCGCCGGGACCAACAATGAGCAGTTCTTC. The entire variable domain, with the rest obtained from reference TRBV5-8 and TRBJ2-1, is as follows: EAGVTQSPTHLIKTRGQQATLRCSPISGHTSVYWYQQALGLGLQFLLWYDEGEERNRGNFPPRFSGRQFPNYSSELNVNALELEDSALYLCASSAGTNNEQFFGPGTRLTVL.

The gene calls are TRBV12-3 or TRBV12-4 and TRBJ2-7, with D perhaps TRBD1 (6 bases). The CDR3 has 15 amino acids. V lost 6 bases and J lost 2, with 17 bases in between. CDR3 coding DNA: TGTGCCAGCAGGCCCACAGGGCGAAATACCTACGAGCAGTACTTC. Translation: CASRPTGRNTYEQYF.

This clonotype was seen only once. The rearrangement links TRBV7-3 to TRBJ2-1; 10 bases line up with TRBD2. Germline V gives CDR1 SGHTA, CDR2 FQGTGA. The trim removed 5 bases at V and 5 bases at J, leaving 6 bases unmatched. The CDR3 covers 15 residues. CDR3 nucleotides: TGTGCCAGCAGCCCAAGCGGGGGGGTGAACAATGAGCAGTTCTTC. It codes for CASSPSGGVNNEQFF.

This clonotype was counted a single time. V usage is TRBV29-1 and J usage is TRBJ2-1; no clear D. Germline CDR1 SQVTM, CDR2 ANQGSEA. V shed 4 bases and J shed 6 bases, with 7 bases lying between them. This CDR3 region has 11 residues. The CDR3 region has the DNA TGCAGCGTTGTAGGCTCCAATGAGCAGTTCTTC. This encodes CSVVGSNEQFF.

The table lists this clonotype with a few counts. The gene calls are TRBV29-1 and TRBJ2-3, with D unresolved. V lost 5 bases, J lost 10 bases, and 7 bases lay in between. This CDR3 contains 9 residues. CDR1 SQVTM and CDR2 ANQGSEA come from the germline V gene. In DNA, the CDR3 is TGCAGCGTTCGTATGGCGCAGTATTTT. Translating gives CSVRMAQYF.

The chain couples TRBV9 to TRBJ2-7; 7 bases line up with TRBD1. V lost 4 bases and J lost 0; bases outside the gene matches: 4. This CDR3 comprises 14 residues. Germline lookup yields CDR1 SGDLS and CDR2 YYNGEE. CDR3 in DNA: TGTGCCAGCAGCTCCCGGGACAGCTCCTACGAGCAGTACTTC. As protein: CASSSRDSSYEQYF.